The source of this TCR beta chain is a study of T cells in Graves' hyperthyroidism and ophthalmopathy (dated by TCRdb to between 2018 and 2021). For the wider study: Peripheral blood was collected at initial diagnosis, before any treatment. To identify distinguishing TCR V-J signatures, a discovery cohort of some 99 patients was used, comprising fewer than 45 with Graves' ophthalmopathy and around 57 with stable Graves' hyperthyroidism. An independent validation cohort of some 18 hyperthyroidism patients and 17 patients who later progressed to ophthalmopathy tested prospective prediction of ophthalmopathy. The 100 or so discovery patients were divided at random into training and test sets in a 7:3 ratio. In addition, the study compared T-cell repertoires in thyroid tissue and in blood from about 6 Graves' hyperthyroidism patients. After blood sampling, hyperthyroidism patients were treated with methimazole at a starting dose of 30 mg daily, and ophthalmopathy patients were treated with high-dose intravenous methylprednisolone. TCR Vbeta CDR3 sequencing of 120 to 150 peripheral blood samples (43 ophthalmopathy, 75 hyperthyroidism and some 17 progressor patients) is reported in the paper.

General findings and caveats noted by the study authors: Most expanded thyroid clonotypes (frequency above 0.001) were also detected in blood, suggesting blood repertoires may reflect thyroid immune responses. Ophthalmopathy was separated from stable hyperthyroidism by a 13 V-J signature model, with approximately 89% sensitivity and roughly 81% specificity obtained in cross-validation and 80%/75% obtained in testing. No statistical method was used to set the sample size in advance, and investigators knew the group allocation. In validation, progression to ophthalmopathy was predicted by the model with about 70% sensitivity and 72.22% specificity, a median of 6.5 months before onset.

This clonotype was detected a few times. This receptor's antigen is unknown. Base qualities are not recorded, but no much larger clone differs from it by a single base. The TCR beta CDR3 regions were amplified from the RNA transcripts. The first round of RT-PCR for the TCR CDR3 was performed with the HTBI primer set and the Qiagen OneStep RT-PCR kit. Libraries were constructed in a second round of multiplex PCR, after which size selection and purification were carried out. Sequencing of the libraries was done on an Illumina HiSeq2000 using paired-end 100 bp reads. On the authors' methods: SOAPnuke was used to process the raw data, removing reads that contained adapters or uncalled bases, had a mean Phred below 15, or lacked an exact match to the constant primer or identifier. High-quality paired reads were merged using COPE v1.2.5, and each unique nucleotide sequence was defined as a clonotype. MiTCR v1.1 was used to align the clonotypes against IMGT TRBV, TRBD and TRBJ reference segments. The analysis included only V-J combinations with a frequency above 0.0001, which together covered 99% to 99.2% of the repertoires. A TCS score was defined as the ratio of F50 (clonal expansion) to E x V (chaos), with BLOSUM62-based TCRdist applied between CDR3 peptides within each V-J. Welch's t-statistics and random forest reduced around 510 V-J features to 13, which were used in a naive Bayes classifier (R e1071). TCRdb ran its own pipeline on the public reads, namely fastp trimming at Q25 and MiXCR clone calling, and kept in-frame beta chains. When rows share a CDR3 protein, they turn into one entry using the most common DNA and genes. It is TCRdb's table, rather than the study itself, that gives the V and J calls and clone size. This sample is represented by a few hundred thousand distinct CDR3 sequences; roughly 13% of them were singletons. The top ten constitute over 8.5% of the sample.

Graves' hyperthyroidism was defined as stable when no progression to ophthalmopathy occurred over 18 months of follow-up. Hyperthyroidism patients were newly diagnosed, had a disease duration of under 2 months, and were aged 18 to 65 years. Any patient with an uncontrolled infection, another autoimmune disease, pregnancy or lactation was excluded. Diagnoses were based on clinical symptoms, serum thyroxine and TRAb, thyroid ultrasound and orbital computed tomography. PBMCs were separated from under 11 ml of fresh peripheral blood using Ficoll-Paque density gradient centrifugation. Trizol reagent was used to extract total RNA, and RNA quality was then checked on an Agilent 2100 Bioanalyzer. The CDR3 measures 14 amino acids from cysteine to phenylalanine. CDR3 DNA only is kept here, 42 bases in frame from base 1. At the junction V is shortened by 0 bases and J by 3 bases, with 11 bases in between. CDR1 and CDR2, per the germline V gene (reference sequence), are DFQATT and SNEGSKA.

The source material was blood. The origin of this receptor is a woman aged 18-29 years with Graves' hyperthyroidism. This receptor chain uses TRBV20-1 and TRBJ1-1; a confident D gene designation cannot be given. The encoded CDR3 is CSARDGRSDTEAFF. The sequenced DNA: TGCAGTGCTAGAGATGGGAGGTCGGACACTGAAGCTTTCTTT.